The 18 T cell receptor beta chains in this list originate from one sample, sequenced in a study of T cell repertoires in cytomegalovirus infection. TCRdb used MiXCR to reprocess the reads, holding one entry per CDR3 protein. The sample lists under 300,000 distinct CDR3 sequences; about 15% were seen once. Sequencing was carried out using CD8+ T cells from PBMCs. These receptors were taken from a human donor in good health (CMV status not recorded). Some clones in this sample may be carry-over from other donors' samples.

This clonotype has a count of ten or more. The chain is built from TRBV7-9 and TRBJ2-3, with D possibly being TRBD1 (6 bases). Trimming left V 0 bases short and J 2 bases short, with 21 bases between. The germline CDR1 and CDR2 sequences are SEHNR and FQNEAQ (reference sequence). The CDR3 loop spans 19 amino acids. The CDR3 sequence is CASSLAGAGSWYSTDTQYF. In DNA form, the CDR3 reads TGTGCCAGCAGCTTAGCGGGGGCAGGGAGTTGGTACTCCACAGATACGCAGTATTTT.

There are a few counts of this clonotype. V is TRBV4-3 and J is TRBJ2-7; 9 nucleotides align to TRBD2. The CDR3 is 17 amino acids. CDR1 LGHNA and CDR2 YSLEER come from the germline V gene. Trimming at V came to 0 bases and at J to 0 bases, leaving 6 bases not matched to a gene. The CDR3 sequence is CASSQDPAGGSSYEQYF. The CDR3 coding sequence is TGCGCCAGCAGCCAAGATCCGGCGGGGGGGAGCTCCTACGAGCAGTACTTC.

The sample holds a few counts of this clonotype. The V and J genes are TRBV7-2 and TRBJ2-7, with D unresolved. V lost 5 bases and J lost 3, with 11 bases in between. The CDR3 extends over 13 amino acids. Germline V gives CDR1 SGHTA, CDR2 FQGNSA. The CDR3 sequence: CASSQSWYYEQYF. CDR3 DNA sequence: TGTGCCAGCAGCCAGTCCTGGTACTACGAGCAGTACTTC. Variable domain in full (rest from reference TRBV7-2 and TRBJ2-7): GAGVSQSPSNKVTEKGKDVELRCDPISGHTALYWYRQSLGQGLEFLIYFQGNSAPDKSGLPSDRFSAERTGGSVSTLTIQRTQQEDSAVYLCASSQSWYYEQYFGPGTRLTVT.

The CDR3 DNA reads as TGTGCCAGCAGCCCAGGAGGGAATCAGCAGTTCTTC. Its translation: CASSPGGNQQFF. This chain joins TRBV12-3 or TRBV12-4 and TRBJ2-1; weak D call: TRBD2 (6 bases). Trimming removed 6 bases at V and 11 bases at J, with 14 bases between. The CDR3 runs to 12 residues.

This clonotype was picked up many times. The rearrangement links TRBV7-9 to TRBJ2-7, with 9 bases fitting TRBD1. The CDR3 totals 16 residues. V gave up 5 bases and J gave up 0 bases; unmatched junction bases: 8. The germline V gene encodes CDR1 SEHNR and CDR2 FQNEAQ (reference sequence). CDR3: CASSPRGQGGSYEQYF. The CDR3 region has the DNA TGTGCCAGCAGCCCACGGGGACAGGGAGGCTCCTACGAGCAGTACTTC.

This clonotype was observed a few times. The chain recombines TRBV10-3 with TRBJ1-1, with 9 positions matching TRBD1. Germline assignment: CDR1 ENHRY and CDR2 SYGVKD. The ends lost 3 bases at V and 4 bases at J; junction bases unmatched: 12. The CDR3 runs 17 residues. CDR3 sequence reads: CAISEFLQGALVTEAFF. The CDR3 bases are TGTGCCATCAGTGAATTTCTACAGGGGGCGCTGGTCACTGAAGCTTTCTTT.

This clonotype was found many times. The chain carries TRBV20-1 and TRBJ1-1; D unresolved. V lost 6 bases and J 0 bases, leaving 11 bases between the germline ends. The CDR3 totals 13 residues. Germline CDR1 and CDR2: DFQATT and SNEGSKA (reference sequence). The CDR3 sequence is CSALTVMNTEAFF. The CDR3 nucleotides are TGCAGTGCCTTGACCGTCATGAACACTGAAGCTTTCTTT.

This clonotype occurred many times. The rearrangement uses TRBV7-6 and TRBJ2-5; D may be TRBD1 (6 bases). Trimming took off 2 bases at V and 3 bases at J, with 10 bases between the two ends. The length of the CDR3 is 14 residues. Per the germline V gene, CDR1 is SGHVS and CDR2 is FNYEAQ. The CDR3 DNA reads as TGTGCCAGCAGCTTAACAGGGTGGAAAGAGACCCAGTACTTC. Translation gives CASSLTGWKETQYF.

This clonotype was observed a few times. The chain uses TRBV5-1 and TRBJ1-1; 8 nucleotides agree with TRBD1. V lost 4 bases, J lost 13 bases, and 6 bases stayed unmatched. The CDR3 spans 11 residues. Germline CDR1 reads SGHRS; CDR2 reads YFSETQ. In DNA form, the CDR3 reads TGCGCCAGCAGCGGTGGACAGGGAGATTTCTTT. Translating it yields CASSGGQGDFF.

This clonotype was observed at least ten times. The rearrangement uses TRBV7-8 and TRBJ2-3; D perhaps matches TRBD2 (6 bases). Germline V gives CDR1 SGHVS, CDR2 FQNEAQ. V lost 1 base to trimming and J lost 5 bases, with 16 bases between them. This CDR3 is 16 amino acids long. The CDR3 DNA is TGTGCCAGCAGCTTAGTTTGGGGGGACTTCAGAGATACGCAGTATTTT. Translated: CASSLVWGDFRDTQYF.

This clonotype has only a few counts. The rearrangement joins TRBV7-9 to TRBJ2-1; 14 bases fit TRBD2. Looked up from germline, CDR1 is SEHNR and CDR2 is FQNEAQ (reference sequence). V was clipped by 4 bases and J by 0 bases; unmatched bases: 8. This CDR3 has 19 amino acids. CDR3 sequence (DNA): TGTGCCAGCAGCTCGACTAGCGGGGGGGCCGGGTACTCCTACAATGAGCAGTTCTTC. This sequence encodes CASSSTSGGAGYSYNEQFF.

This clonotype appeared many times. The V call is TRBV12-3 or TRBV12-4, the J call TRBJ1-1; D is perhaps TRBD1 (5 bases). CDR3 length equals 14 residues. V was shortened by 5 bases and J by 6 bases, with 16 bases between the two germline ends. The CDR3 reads CASSSLPGPPEAFF. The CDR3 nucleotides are TGTGCCAGCAGTAGCCTCCCGGGACCTCCTGAAGCTTTCTTT.

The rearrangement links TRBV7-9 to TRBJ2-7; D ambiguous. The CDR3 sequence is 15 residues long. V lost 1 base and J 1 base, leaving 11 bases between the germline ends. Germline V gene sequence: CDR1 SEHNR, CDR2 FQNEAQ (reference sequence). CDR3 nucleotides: TGTGCCAGCAGCTTAGAGCTGGACGCGTCCTACGAGCAGTACTTC. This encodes CASSLELDASYEQYF.

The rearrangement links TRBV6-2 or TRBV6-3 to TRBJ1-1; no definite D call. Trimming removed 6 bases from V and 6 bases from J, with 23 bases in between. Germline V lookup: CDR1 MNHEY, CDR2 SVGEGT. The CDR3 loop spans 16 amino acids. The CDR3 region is CASSSLGSLVNAEAFF. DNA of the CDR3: TGTGCCAGCAGCTCCTTGGGCTCGCTCGTAAACGCTGAAGCTTTCTTT.

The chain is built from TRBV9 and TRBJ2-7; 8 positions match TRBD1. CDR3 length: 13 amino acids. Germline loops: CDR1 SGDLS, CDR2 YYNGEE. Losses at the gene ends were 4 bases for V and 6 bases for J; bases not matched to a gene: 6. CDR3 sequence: CASSPDRVSEQYF. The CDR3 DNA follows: TGTGCCAGCAGCCCGGACAGGGTAAGCGAGCAGTACTTC.

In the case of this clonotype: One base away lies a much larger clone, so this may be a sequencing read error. Here the CDR3 DNA reads TGTGCTAGCAGCCCGCCACTCGGGGCGACTGAAGCTTTCTTT. Amino acids: CASSPPLGATEAFF. The chain uses TRBV7-6 and TRBJ1-1; TRBD1 is a possible D gene (5 bases). Germline CDR1 SGHVS, CDR2 FNYEAQ. The CDR3 sequence is 14 residues long.

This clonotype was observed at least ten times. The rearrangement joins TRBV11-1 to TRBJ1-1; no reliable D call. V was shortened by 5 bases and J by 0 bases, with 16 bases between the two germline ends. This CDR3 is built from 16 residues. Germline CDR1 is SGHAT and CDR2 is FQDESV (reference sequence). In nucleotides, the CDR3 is TGTGCCAGCAGCCACACATGGGATCAGTTGAACACTGAAGCTTTCTTT. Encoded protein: CASSHTWDQLNTEAFF.

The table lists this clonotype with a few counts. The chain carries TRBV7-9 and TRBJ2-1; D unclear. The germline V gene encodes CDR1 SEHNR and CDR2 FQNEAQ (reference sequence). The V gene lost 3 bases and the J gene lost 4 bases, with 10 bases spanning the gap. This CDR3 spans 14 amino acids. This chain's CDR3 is CASSFGQKYNEQFF. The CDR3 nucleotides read TGTGCCAGCAGCTTCGGTCAGAAATACAATGAGCAGTTCTTC. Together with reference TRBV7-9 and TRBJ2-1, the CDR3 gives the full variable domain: DTGVSQNPRHKITKRGQNVTFRCDPISEHNRLYWYRQTLGQGPEFLTYFQNEAQLEKSRLLSDRFSAERPKGSFSTLEIQRTEQGDSAMYLCASSFGQKYNEQFFGPGTRLTVL.